The present T cell receptor (beta chain) was sequenced within a study of identifying expanded T cells in peripheral blood. CDR1 is SGHTS and CDR2 is YDEGEE in the germline V gene. The CDR3 length is 12 residues. V lost 5 bases, J lost 6 bases, and 4 bases stayed unmatched. Worth noting for this clone: Its antigen remains unidentified.

Assay used: immunoSEQ multiplex PCR; TCRdb lists only in-frame clones, some missing. The sample has tens of thousands of clones; around 90% are singletons. The study, taken as a whole, reports: Roughly 1.2 clones differed between technical replicates, versus about 15 and 19 over time.

The chain recombines TRBV5-8 with TRBJ2-7; 8 positions match TRBD1. The clonotype originates from a person aged 18 to 70 in good health. Sequences were obtained from blood. CDR3: CASSVDRVEQYF. The CDR3 DNA reads as TGTGCCAGCAGTGTGGACAGGGTCGAGCAGTACTTC.